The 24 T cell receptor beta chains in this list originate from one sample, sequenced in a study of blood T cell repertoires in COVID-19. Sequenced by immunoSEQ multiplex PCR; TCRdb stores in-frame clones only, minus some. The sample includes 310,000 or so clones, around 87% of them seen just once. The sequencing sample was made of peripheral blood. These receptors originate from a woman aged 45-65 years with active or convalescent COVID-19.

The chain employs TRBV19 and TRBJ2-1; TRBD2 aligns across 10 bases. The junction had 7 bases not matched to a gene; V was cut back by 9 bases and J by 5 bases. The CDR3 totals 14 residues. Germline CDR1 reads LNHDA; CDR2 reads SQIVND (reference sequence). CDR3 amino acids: CASTLAGVNNEQFF. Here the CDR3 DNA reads TGTGCCAGCACCCTAGCGGGAGTTAACAATGAGCAGTTCTTC.

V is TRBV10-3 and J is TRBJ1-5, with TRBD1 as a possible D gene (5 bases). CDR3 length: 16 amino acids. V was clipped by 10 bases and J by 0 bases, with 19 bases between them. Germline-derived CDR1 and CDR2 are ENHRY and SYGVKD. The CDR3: CATRGDQGVSNQPQHF. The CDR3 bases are TGTGCCACCCGGGGGGACCAGGGAGTTAGCAATCAGCCCCAGCATTTT.

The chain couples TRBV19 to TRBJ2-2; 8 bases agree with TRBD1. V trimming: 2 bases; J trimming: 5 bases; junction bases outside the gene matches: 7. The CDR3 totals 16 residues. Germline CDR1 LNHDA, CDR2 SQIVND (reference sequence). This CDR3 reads CASSINTGGRTGELFF. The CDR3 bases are TGTGCCAGTAGTATAAATACAGGGGGAAGGACCGGGGAGCTGTTTTTT.

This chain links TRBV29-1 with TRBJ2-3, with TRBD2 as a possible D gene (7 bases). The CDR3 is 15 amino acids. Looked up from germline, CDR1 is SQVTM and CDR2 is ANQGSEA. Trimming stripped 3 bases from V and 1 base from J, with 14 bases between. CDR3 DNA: TGCAGCGTTGAGAGGGGGACTATACGCACAGATACGCAGTATTTT. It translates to CSVERGTIRTDTQYF.

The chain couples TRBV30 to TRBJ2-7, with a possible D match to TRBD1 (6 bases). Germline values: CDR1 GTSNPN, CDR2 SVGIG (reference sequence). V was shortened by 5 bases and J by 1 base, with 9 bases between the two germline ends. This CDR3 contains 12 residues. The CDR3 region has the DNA TGTGCCTGGCAAGGACAGTCCTACGAGCAGTACTTC. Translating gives CAWQGQSYEQYF.

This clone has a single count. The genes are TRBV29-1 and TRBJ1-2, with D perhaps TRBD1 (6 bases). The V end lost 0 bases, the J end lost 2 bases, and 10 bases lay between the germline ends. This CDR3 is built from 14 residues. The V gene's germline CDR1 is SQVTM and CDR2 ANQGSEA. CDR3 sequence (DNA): TGCAGCGTTGAAGACCCCGACAGGAACTATGGCTACACCTTC. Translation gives CSVEDPDRNYGYTF.

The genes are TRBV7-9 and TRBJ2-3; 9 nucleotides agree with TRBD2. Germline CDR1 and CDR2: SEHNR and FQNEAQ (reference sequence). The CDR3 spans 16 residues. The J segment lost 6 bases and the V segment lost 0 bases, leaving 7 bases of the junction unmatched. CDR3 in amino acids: CASSLAVSGGMDTQYF. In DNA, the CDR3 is TGTGCCAGCAGCTTAGCGGTCAGCGGGGGGATGGATACGCAGTATTTT.

The CDR3 DNA sequence: TGCGCCAGCAGCCAATCAACAGACATGAACACTGAAGCTTTCTTT. This sequence encodes CASSQSTDMNTEAFF. The V and J genes are TRBV4-3 and TRBJ1-1; D uncertain. In germline, CDR1 is LGHNA, CDR2 YSLEER. The CDR3 is 15 residues long. Trimming took 2 bases from V and 0 from J, leaving 10 bases between them.

CDR3 amino acids: CAWRGRVRGYTF. In DNA, the CDR3 is TGTGCCTGGAGAGGGAGGGTGCGCGGCTACACCTTC. J is TRBJ1-2 and V is TRBV30; the D is unclear. Germline assignment: CDR1 GTSNPN and CDR2 SVGIG (reference sequence). Deletions cut 3 bases from V and 8 bases from J, with 13 bases between. CDR3 length: 12 amino acids. The whole variable domain, filled in from reference TRBV30 and TRBJ1-2, reads SQTIHQWPATLVQPVGSPLSLECTVEGTSNPNLYWYRQAAGRGLQLLFYSVGIGQISSEVPQNLSASRPQDRQFILSSKKLLLSDSGFYLCAWRGRVRGYTFGSGTRLTVV.

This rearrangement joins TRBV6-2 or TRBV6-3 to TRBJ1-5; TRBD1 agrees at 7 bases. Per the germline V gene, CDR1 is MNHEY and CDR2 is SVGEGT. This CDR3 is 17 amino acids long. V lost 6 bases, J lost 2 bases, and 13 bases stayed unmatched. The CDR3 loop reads CASSPRQGGGGNQPQHF. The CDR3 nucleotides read TGTGCCAGCAGCCCACGACAGGGCGGTGGGGGCAATCAGCCCCAGCATTTT.

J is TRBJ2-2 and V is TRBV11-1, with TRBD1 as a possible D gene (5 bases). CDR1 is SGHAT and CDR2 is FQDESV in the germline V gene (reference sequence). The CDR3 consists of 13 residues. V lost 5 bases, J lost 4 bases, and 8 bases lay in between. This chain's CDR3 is CASSQGTTGELFF. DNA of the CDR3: TGTGCCAGCAGCCAGGGAACCACCGGGGAGCTGTTTTTT.

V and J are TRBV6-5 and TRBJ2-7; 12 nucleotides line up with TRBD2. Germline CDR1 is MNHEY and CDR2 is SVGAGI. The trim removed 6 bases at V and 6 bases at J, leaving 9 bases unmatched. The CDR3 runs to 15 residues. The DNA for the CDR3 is TGTGCCAGCAGCCTCAGGACTAGCGGGACCCTCGAGCAGTACTTC. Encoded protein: CASSLRTSGTLEQYF.

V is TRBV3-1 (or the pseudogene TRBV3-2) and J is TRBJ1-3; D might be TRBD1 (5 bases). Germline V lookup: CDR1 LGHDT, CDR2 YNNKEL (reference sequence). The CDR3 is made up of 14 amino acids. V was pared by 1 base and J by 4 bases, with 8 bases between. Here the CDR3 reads CASSQVTGGNTIYF. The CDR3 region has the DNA TGTGCCAGCAGCCAAGTAACAGGAGGAAACACCATATATTTT.

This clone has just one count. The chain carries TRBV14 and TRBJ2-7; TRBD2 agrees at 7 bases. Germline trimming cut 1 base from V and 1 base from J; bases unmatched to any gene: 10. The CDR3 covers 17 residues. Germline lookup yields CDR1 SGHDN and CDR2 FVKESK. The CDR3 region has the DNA TGTGCCAGCAGCCAAGGGCTAGCGGCCCCAAATTCCTACGAGCAGTACTTC. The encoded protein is CASSQGLAAPNSYEQYF. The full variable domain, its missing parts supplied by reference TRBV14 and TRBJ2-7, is EAGVTQFPSHSVIEKGQTVTLRCDPISGHDNLYWYRRVMGKEIKFLLHFVKESKQDESGMPNNRFLAERTGGTYSTLKVQPAELEDSGVYFCASSQGLAAPNSYEQYFGPGTRLTVT.

CDR3 protein: CAWKSGGPTTQFF. The CDR3 nucleotides read TGTGCCTGGAAGAGCGGGGGGCCCACTACGCAGTTCTTC. V usage is TRBV30 and J usage is TRBJ2-1, with TRBD2 matching 9 bases. The V gene's germline CDR1 is GTSNPN and CDR2 SVGIG (reference sequence). CDR3 length: 13 amino acids. V gave up 4 bases and J gave up 12 bases; unmatched junction bases: 10.

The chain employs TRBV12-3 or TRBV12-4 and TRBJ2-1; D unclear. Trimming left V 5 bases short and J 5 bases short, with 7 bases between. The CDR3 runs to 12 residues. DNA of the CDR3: TGTGCCAGCAGTCAGAGGAACAATGAGCAGTTCTTC. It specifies CASSQRNNEQFF.

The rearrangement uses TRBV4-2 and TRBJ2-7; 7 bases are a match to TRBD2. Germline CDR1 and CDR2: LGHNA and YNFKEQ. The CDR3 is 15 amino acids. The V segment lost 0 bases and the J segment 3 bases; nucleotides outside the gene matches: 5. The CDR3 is CASSQDDRGGYEQYF. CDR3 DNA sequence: TGTGCCAGCAGCCAAGACGATCGCGGGGGCTACGAGCAGTACTTC.

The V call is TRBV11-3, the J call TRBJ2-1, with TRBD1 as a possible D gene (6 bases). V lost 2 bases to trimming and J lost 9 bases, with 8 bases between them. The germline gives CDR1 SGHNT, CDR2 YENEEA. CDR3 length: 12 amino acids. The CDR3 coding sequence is TGTGCCAGCAGCTTACAGGGGAGTGAGCAGTTCTTC. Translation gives CASSLQGSEQFF.

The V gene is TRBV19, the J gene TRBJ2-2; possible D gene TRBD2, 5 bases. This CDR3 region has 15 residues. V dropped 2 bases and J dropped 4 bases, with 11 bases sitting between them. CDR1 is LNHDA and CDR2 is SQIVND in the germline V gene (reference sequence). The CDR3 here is CASSIRSEGTGELFF. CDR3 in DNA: TGTGCCAGTAGTATACGCAGCGAGGGCACCGGGGAGCTGTTTTTT.

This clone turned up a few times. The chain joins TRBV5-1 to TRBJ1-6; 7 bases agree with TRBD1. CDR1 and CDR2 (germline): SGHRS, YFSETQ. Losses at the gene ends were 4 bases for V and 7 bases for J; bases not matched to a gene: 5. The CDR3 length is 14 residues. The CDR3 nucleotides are TGCGCCAGCAGCGTAGGGACAGAAAATTCACCCCTCCACTTT. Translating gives CASSVGTENSPLHF.

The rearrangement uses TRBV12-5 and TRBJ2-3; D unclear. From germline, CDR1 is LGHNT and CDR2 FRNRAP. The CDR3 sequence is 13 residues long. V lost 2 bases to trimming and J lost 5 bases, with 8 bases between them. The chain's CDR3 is CASGLPPLDTQYF. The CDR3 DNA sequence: TGTGCTAGTGGTTTGCCCCCGTTAGATACGCAGTATTTT.

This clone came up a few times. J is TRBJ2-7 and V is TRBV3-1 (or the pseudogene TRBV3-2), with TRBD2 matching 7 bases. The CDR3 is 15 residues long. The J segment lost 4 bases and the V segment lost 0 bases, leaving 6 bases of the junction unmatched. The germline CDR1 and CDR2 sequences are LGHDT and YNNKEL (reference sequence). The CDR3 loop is CASSQEGLTPYEQYF. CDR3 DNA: TGTGCCAGCAGCCAAGAGGGACTAACCCCGTACGAGCAGTACTTC.

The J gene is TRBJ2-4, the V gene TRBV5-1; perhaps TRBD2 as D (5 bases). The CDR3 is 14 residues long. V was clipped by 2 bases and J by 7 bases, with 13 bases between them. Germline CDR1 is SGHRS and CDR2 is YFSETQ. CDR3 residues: CASSFGEGRNIQYF. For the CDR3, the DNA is TGCGCCAGCAGCTTCGGCGAGGGAAGGAACATTCAGTACTTC.

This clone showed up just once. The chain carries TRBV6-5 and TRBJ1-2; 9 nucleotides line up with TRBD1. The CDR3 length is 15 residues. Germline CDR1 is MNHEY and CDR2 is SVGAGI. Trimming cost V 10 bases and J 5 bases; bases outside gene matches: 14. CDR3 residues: CATDRTGQGAYGYTF. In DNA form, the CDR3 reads TGTGCCACCGACCGAACGGGACAGGGCGCATATGGCTACACCTTC.